This T cell receptor beta chain comes out of a study of identical twins. Trimming removed 5 bases from V and 6 bases from J; junction bases left unmatched: 18. The CDR3 is made up of 18 amino acids. In germline, CDR1 is SGHVS, CDR2 FNYEAQ. Using its own MiXCR run on the 5' RACE reads, TCRdb lists one record per CDR3 protein. The data hold approximately 220,000 distinct CDR3 sequences, with roughly 9.4% observed a single time. Material: memory (CD45RO+) T cells sorted from blood. This TCR came from a woman younger than 35 in good health. This chain uses TRBV7-6 with TRBJ2-1; 8 bases line up with TRBD2. The CDR3 region is CASSQTSAGPGRINEQFF. The CDR3 bases are TGTGCCAGCAGCCAGACTAGCGCCGGCCCGGGGCGCATCAATGAGCAGTTCTTC.